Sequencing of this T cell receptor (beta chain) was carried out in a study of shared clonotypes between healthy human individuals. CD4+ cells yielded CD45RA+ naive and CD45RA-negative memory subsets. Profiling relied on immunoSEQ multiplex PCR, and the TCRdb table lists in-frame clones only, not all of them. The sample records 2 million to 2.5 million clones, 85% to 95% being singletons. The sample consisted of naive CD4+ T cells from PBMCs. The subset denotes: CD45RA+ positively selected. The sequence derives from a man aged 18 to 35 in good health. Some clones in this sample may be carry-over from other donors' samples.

For the CDR3, the DNA is TGTGCCAGCAGACGCGGCGGGATGAGCTCTGGAAACACCATATATTTT. Its protein is CASRRGGMSSGNTIYF. The chain recombines TRBV2 with TRBJ1-3; D gene uncertain. Germline CDR1 reads SNHLY; CDR2 reads FYNNEI. The V and J ends lost 6 bases and 0 bases respectively, with 15 bases between them. The CDR3 is 16 amino acids.